This section outlines one T cell receptor (beta chain) sequence together with its context. The target antigen is unknown. This sample was taken from a study of identical twins. The germline CDR1 and CDR2 sequences are MDHEN and SYDVKM. Trimming cost V 5 bases and J 4 bases; bases outside gene matches: 5. There are 14 residues in the CDR3. Points from the study as a whole: The study found that models underestimated out-of-frame TCR alpha sharing in monozygotic twins. In cord blood, abundant beta clonotypes had fewer insertions; memory showed no trend.

TCRdb re-called the 5' RACE reads with MiXCR, one entry per CDR3 protein. Of more than 600,000 distinct CDR3 sequences listed, about 20% were seen once; the top ten hold over 10%. The same sample was also studied in work on T cells expressing NK-cell markers. That study reports: In more than five donors, dominant CD3+CD56+NKG2C+ clonotypes ranked among the top 10 CD8+ clonotypes.

This TCR was sampled from a woman aged 18-29 years in good health. The J gene is TRBJ1-2, the V gene TRBV28; 9 positions agree with TRBD1. The sequenced material came from PBMCs. CDR3 DNA sequence: TGTGCCAGCAGTACAGGGGGCTCTCCCTATGGCTACACCTTC. Its translation: CASSTGGSPYGYTF.